Given below is one T cell receptor beta chain in context. Germline CDR1 and CDR2: SGHVS and FNYEAQ. The CDR3 loop spans 15 amino acids. V lost 5 bases and J lost 2, with 16 bases in between. The source of the sample is a study of blood T cell repertoires in COVID-19. Study as a whole: Acute-phase and convalescent COVID-19 samples originated in the United States, Italy and Spain. Sources were T cells, B-cell-depleted T cells, or PBMCs; the material itself was cDNA or gDNA.

Under the authors' procedure: Estimates of nucleated cell counts were drawn from the amplification of reference gene primers. TCRdb keeps only in-frame clones here, not all; method: immunoSEQ multiplex PCR. The D gene and trimming were derived from the DNA, and the V and J assignments and clone size from that table. The sample includes a few hundred thousand clones, over 70% of them seen just once. The chain links TRBV7-6 to TRBJ2-7, with D possibly TRBD2 on 6 matching bases. This clonotype was obtained from a man aged 50 or older with active or convalescent COVID-19. Sequencing used peripheral blood. CDR3 DNA sequence: TGTGCCAGCAGCCCCCTGGGGGGATCCCCCTACGAGCAGTACTTC. It is translated as CASSPLGGSPYEQYF. Based on the CDR3 plus reference TRBV7-6 and TRBJ2-7, the full variable domain is GAGVSQSPRYKVTKRGQDVALRCDPISGHVSLYWYRQALGQGPEFLTYFNYEAQQDKSGLPNDRFSAERPEGSISTLTIQRTEQRDSAMYRCASSPLGGSPYEQYFGPGTRLTVT.